The next 13 T cell receptor beta chains were all read from a single sample in a study of cytomegalovirus exposure and HLA in healthy donors. The PCR had 60 Vbeta and 13 Jbeta primers. This table comes from immunoSEQ multiplex PCR, and its TCRdb copy is limited to in-frame clones, with some not included. The sample lists under 250,000 clones; around 77% were seen once. Source material: PBMCs. These receptor sequences come from a woman in her 30s in good health and CMV-seronegative.

This sequence joins TRBV15 and TRBJ2-2; 7 nucleotides agree with TRBD2. CDR1 and CDR2 (germline): LNHNV, YYDKDF (reference sequence). V dropped 1 base and J dropped 10; count of bases not matched to a gene: 6. The CDR3 covers 14 residues. CDR3 DNA: TGTGCCACCAGCAGAGGGGAGGGGATCGAGGAGCTGTTTTTT. Encoded protein: CATSRGEGIEELFF.

This chain links TRBV27 with TRBJ2-4, with 8 bases matching TRBD2. CDR1 is MNHEY and CDR2 is SMNVEV in the germline V gene (reference sequence). V trimming: 2 bases; J trimming: 1 base; junction bases outside the gene matches: 4. The CDR3 loop spans 16 amino acids. The CDR3 spells CASSLGAGAAKNIQYF. CDR3 DNA: TGTGCCAGCAGTTTAGGAGCGGGGGCCGCCAAAAACATTCAGTACTTC.

This chain joins TRBV14 and TRBJ2-7, with D unclear. CDR1 is SGHDN, CDR2 FVKESK, per germline. This CDR3 spans 13 amino acids. V gave up 1 base and J gave up 4 bases, with 8 bases separating them. The CDR3 DNA reads TGTGCCAGCAGCCAAGTGTCTCCTTACGAGCAGTACTTC. It yields the protein CASSQVSPYEQYF.

This clone showed up just a few times. This chain joins TRBV5-6 and TRBJ2-1; D is ambiguous. Germline V CDR1 and CDR2: SGHDT, YYEEEE. Between the trimmed V and J ends, which lost 0 bases and 9 bases, there was a span of 7 bases. CDR3 length: 12 residues. CDR3 in amino acids: CASSLESVEQFF. Written as DNA, the CDR3 is TGTGCCAGCAGCTTGGAGTCGGTTGAGCAGTTCTTC.

The V and J genes are TRBV5-1 and TRBJ2-7; 8 nucleotides agree with TRBD2. CDR3 size: 14 residues. The trim removed 5 bases at V and 2 bases at J, leaving 6 bases unmatched. The germline CDR1 and CDR2 sequences are SGHRS and YFSETQ. In DNA, the CDR3 is TGCGCCAGCAGGGTAGGACTAGCAGCCTACGAGCAGTACTTC. This sequence encodes CASRVGLAAYEQYF.

The chain joins TRBV30 to TRBJ2-3, with 7 bases fitting TRBD1. The CDR3 is made up of 15 amino acids. V lost 2 bases to trimming and J lost 2 bases; unmatched junction nucleotides: 7. Germline V gives CDR1 GTSNPN, CDR2 SVGIG (reference sequence). The CDR3 DNA reads as TGTGCCTGGAGTACGGGGCAGGGGGACACAGATACGCAGTATTTT. It is translated as CAWSTGQGDTDTQYF. Full variable domain (outside the CDR3, taken from reference TRBV30 and TRBJ2-3): SQTIHQWPATLVQPVGSPLSLECTVEGTSNPNLYWYRQAAGRGLQLLFYSVGIGQISSEVPQNLSASRPQDRQFILSSKKLLLSDSGFYLCAWSTGQGDTDTQYFGPGTRLTVL.

The V and J genes are TRBV19 and TRBJ2-3, with 10 bases identical to TRBD1. The ends lost 11 bases at V and 3 bases at J; junction bases unmatched: 14. The CDR3 has 16 amino acids. Germline V gene data show CDR1 as LNHDA and CDR2 as SQIVND (reference sequence). CDR3 sequence: CAEGTGARPWTDTQYF. The CDR3, as DNA: TGTGCCGAGGGGACAGGGGCTCGTCCGTGGACAGATACGCAGTATTTT. Supplemented by reference TRBV19 and TRBJ2-3, the full variable domain reads DGGITQSPKYLFRKEGQNVTLSCEQNLNHDAMYWYRQDPGQGLRLIYYSQIVNDFQKGDIAEGYSVSREKKESFPLTVTSAQKNPTAFYLCAEGTGARPWTDTQYFGPGTRLTVL.

The J gene is TRBJ2-2, the V gene TRBV9; 7 positions match TRBD2. The CDR3 is 15 residues long. CDR1 is SGDLS and CDR2 is YYNGEE in the germline V gene. With 4 bases clipped from V and 1 base from J, the junction kept 4 bases outside the gene matches. CDR3 loop: CASSTVAGNTGELFF. The DNA for the CDR3 is TGTGCCAGCAGCACGGTAGCGGGGAACACCGGGGAGCTGTTTTTT. The whole variable domain, remainder taken from reference TRBV9 and TRBJ2-2, is DSGVTQTPKHLITATGQRVTLRCSPRSGDLSVYWYQQSLDQGLQFLIQYYNGEERAKGNILERFSAQQFPDLHSELNLSSLELGDSALYFCASSTVAGNTGELFFGEGSRLTVL.

The chain uses TRBV4-1 and TRBJ1-6; unclear D gene. V lost 2 bases to trimming and J lost 7 bases, with 12 bases between them. This CDR3 spans 15 amino acids. Germline CDR1 is MGHRA and CDR2 is YSYEKL. CDR3: CASSQIGLPNSPLHF. DNA of the CDR3: TGCGCCAGCAGCCAAATAGGACTGCCCAATTCACCCCTCCACTTT.

V and J are TRBV4-1 and TRBJ2-1; possible D gene TRBD2, 7 bases. The CDR3 loop spans 16 amino acids. Germline CDR1 MGHRA, CDR2 YSYEKL. V shed 1 base and J shed 8 bases, with 18 bases lying between them. CDR3 residues: CASSQVRLGGGDEQFF. CDR3 sequence (DNA): TGCGCCAGCAGCCAAGTCCGTTTGGGGGGGGGCGATGAGCAGTTCTTC.

The V and J genes are TRBV19 and TRBJ2-7, with TRBD1 matching 7 bases. Trimming took 5 bases from V and 0 from J; bases not matched to a gene: 10. The CDR3 consists of 16 residues. The germline CDR1 and CDR2 sequences are LNHDA and SQIVND (reference sequence). Here the CDR3 DNA reads TGTGCCAGTAGTGGCTTTACGACAGGGAGCTCCTACGAGCAGTACTTC. Its protein product is CASSGFTTGSSYEQYF.

The rearrangement uses TRBV10-3 and TRBJ2-5, with 9 positions matching TRBD2. Trimming at V came to 11 bases and at J to 0 bases, leaving 7 bases not matched to a gene. Germline CDR1 reads ENHRY; CDR2 reads SYGVKD. This CDR3 comprises 14 residues. The CDR3 DNA is TGTGCCGTTAAAGCGGGGGGCAACCAAGAGACCCAGTACTTC. This gives the protein CAVKAGGNQETQYF.

V is TRBV30 and J is TRBJ2-3; 10 nucleotides match TRBD2. This CDR3 is built from 14 residues. CDR1 and CDR2 from the germline V gene are GTSNPN and SVGIG (reference sequence). CDR3 loop: CAGTTSGPTDTQYF. The CDR3 DNA sequence: TGTGCGGGGACGACTAGCGGGCCAACAGATACGCAGTATTTT.